This TCR beta chain was retrieved from a study of cytomegalovirus exposure and HLA in healthy donors. Study-level findings and limits: The classifier was said to identify cytomegalovirus status with high specificity and sensitivity.

With 1 base clipped from V and 7 bases from J, the junction kept 8 bases outside the gene matches. Germline CDR1 SGHTS, CDR2 YDEGEE. This CDR3 spans 16 amino acids. A remark on this clone: The antigen is unknown.

Researchers ran the PCR with 60 Vbeta and 13 Jbeta primers. Data came from immunoSEQ multiplex PCR; TCRdb stores just in-frame clones and leaves some out. The sample records about 120,000 clones, 60% to 85% being singletons. Nominally healthy donors were sampled, though unrecorded immune exposures were likely. This chain connects TRBV5-8 to TRBJ1-6; 7 nucleotides align to TRBD1. This receptor was obtained from a human donor in good health. Sequenced: PBMCs. Here the CDR3 reads CASSLRAGGMNSPLHF. The DNA of the CDR3 is TGTGCCAGCAGCTTGCGTGCAGGGGGAATGAATTCACCCCTCCACTTT.